Following are 30 T cell receptor beta chains from one sample sequenced in a study of T cells in Graves' hyperthyroidism and ophthalmopathy. The CDR3 regions of TCR beta were amplified from RNA transcripts. An initial round of RT-PCR targeting the TCR CDR3 relied on the HTBI primer set. TCRdb processed the multiplex PCR reads anew with MiXCR; each CDR3 protein has one entry. The sample records approximately 600,000 distinct CDR3 sequences, about 15% being singletons. The sequencing sample was made of blood. These receptor sequences come from a woman aged 25 to 39 with Graves' hyperthyroidism that later progressed to Graves' ophthalmopathy.

About this clonotype: Just one base apart from a much larger clone, this may be a read error. The V gene is TRBV20-1, the J gene TRBJ2-1; 14 nucleotides agree with TRBD2. From germline, CDR1 is DFQATT and CDR2 SNEGSKA (reference sequence). CDR3 size: 17 residues. Here the CDR3 DNA reads TGCAGTCCCCCTTCAGGGACTAGCGGGAGTGGGTGGAATGGGCAGTTCTTC. As protein: CSPPSGTSGSGWNGQFF.

J is TRBJ1-3 and V is TRBV7-6; D call uncertain. The CDR3 runs to 20 residues. Germline-derived CDR1 and CDR2 are SGHVS and FNYEAQ. The V and J ends lost 1 base and 0 bases respectively, with 22 bases between them. CDR3 DNA sequence: TGTGCCAGCAGCTTAGGAGCCATGGGCCCCATTTATTACTCTGGAAACACCATATATTTT. Its protein product is CASSLGAMGPIYYSGNTIYF.

This clonotype has more than one count but fewer than ten. The chain couples TRBV9 to TRBJ1-2; D not certain. CDR3 length: 12 amino acids. Trimming stripped 0 bases from V and 4 bases from J, with 4 bases between. CDR1 and CDR2 (germline): SGDLS, YYNGEE. The CDR3 region has the DNA TGTGCCAGCAGCGTAGGGGTCTATGGCTACACCTTC. Protein product: CASSVGVYGYTF.

This clonotype was observed at least ten times. V usage is TRBV2 and J usage is TRBJ2-1, with D perhaps matching TRBD2 (6 bases). Germline-derived CDR1 and CDR2 are SNHLY and FYNNEI. V lost 4 bases and J 10 bases, leaving 17 bases between the germline ends. The CDR3 extends over 14 amino acids. As DNA, the CDR3 is TGTGCCAGCAGTGTTCGGGACTCCTGGGGGGAGCAGTTCTTC. As protein: CASSVRDSWGEQFF.

The sample holds many counts of this clonotype. The V call is TRBV7-2, the J call TRBJ2-5, with D tentatively TRBD1 or TRBD2 (5 bases each). V was trimmed by 5 bases and J by 5 bases, leaving 18 bases between them. CDR1 is SGHTA and CDR2 is FQGNSA in the germline V gene. This CDR3 has 15 residues. The CDR3 reads CASSPGTTTPETQYF. In DNA form, the CDR3 reads TGTGCCAGCAGCCCAGGGACCACGACGCCGGAGACCCAGTACTTC.

This clonotype showed up many times. The chain is built from TRBV11-3 and TRBJ1-2; possibly TRBD1 for D (5 bases). CDR3 length equals 15 residues. V was clipped by 1 base and J by 9 bases, with 18 bases between them. Germline V lookup: CDR1 SGHNT, CDR2 YENEEA. This CDR3 is CASSLAGGESWSYTF. The DNA of the CDR3 is TGTGCCAGCAGCTTAGCCGGGGGGGAGTCGTGGAGCTACACCTTC.

This clonotype was detected many times. The chain recombines TRBV10-3 with TRBJ1-1; the match to TRBD1 covers 7 bases. CDR3 length: 14 amino acids. Unmatched junction bases numbered 9, after V lost 7 bases and J lost 4 bases. Germline lookup yields CDR1 ENHRY and CDR2 SYGVKD. The CDR3 coding sequence is TGTGCCATCACCAGGGGGGAGTATATCACTGAAGCTTTCTTT. This codes for CAITRGEYITEAFF.

This clonotype was observed many times. The rearrangement links TRBV20-1 to TRBJ2-7, with 9 positions matching TRBD1. Germline lookup yields CDR1 DFQATT and CDR2 SNEGSKA (reference sequence). The J segment lost 3 bases and the V segment lost 2 bases, leaving 5 bases of the junction unmatched. CDR3 length equals 14 residues. Here the CDR3 DNA reads TGCAGTGCTAGACCAGGGACAGGGAACTACGAGCAGTACTTC. Its translation is CSARPGTGNYEQYF.

This chain connects TRBV24-1 to TRBJ2-2; a possible D gene is TRBD2 (8 bases). This CDR3 comprises 14 residues. The V end lost 8 bases, the J end lost 7 bases, and 16 bases lay between the germline ends. In germline, CDR1 is KGHDR, CDR2 SFDVKD. Written as DNA, the CDR3 is TGTGCCACCACGGGAGGGGGCAGTAGCGGGGAGCTGTTTTTT. Translation gives CATTGGGSSGELFF.

Many counts were recorded for this clonotype. The CDR3 nucleotides read TGTGCCAGCGAGGGACAGGGTTATCCTAACTATGGCTACACCTTC. Translated, it gives CASEGQGYPNYGYTF. The rearrangement joins TRBV7-2 to TRBJ1-2, with TRBD1 matching over 9 bases. The CDR3 runs to 15 residues. V lost 8 bases, J lost 0 bases, and 7 bases stayed unmatched. Germline CDR1 and CDR2: SGHTA and FQGNSA.

This clonotype was recorded many times. The chain links TRBV6-4 to TRBJ2-7; 10 positions agree with TRBD2. J was trimmed by 6 bases and V by 7 bases; bases with no gene match: 12. The CDR3 is 15 amino acids. Germline-derived CDR1 and CDR2 are MRHNA and SNTAGT. The CDR3, as DNA: TGTGCCAGCAATCTCAAGCGGGAGGGAGGGAGCGAGCAGTACTTC. This sequence encodes CASNLKREGGSEQYF.

There are many counts of this clonotype. The chain joins TRBV28 to TRBJ2-7, with 11 bases identical to TRBD2. CDR3 length: 16 amino acids. V was pared by 5 bases and J by 7 bases, with 13 bases of the junction left unmatched. CDR1 and CDR2 (germline): MDHEN, SYDVKM. DNA for the CDR3: TGTGCCAGCAGTATAACTAGCGGGAGTCGGTTGGGTGAGCAGTACTTC. Translating it yields CASSITSGSRLGEQYF. Full variable domain (outside the CDR3, taken from reference TRBV28 and TRBJ2-7): DVKVTQSSRYLVKRTGEKVFLECVQDMDHENMFWYRQDPGLGLRLIYFSYDVKMKEKGDIPEGYSVSREKKERFSLILESASTNQTSMYLCASSITSGSRLGEQYFGPGTRLTVT.

This clonotype was observed at least ten times. The J gene is TRBJ2-5, the V gene TRBV2; D may be TRBD2 (6 bases). From germline, CDR1 is SNHLY and CDR2 FYNNEI. CDR3 length: 13 amino acids. Deletions cut 6 bases from V and 4 bases from J, with 12 bases between. Here the CDR3 DNA reads TGTGCCAGCAGCTCCAGGAGGGGAGAGACCCAGTACTTC. Translated, it gives CASSSRRGETQYF.

This clonotype was recorded at least ten times. The CDR3 spells CASSGAGGPYEQYF. The CDR3 DNA is TGTGCCAGCAGCGGGGCGGGAGGGCCCTACGAGCAGTACTTC. The chain is built from TRBV7-9 and TRBJ2-7, with 9 bases matching TRBD2. Germline CDR1 SEHNR, CDR2 FQNEAQ (reference sequence). J lost 2 bases, V lost 5 bases, and 4 bases had no gene match. The CDR3 contains 14 residues. The full variable domain, its missing parts supplied by reference TRBV7-9 and TRBJ2-7, is DTGVSQNPRHKITKRGQNVTFRCDPISEHNRLYWYRQTLGQGPEFLTYFQNEAQLEKSRLLSDRFSAERPKGSFSTLEIQRTEQGDSAMYLCASSGAGGPYEQYFGPGTRLTVT.

The chain combines TRBV28 with TRBJ2-3, with TRBD2 matching over 7 bases. Looked up from germline, CDR1 is MDHEN and CDR2 is SYDVKM. Trimming removed 5 bases from V and 5 bases from J; junction bases left unmatched: 13. The CDR3 consists of 16 residues. This chain's CDR3 is CASSPPSGIKGDTQYF. The DNA for the CDR3 is TGTGCCAGCAGTCCTCCAAGCGGGATTAAGGGAGATACGCAGTATTTT.

This clonotype was recorded a few times. This chain joins TRBV27 and TRBJ2-3; D is unclear. Trimming took 0 bases from V and 4 from J, leaving 5 bases between them. CDR1 and CDR2 from the germline V gene are MNHEY and SMNVEV (reference sequence). The CDR3 covers 13 residues. The CDR3: CASSLSRSDTQYF. CDR3 nucleotide sequence: TGTGCCAGCAGTTTATCGAGATCAGATACGCAGTATTTT.

This clonotype has more than one count but fewer than ten. The chain carries TRBV3-1 and TRBJ2-7, with TRBD2 identical over 8 bases. Germline-derived CDR1 and CDR2 are LGHDT and YNNKEL (reference sequence). The V and J ends lost 4 bases and 4 bases, in that order; junction bases with no gene match: 6. The CDR3 sequence is 14 residues long. CDR3 region: CASSRNGRDYEQYF. CDR3 nucleotide sequence: TGTGCCAGCAGCCGCAACGGGAGGGATTACGAGCAGTACTTC.

The chain couples TRBV6-2 or TRBV6-3 to TRBJ2-1; D ambiguous. Trimming shortened V by 8 bases and J by 1 base, and 15 bases separated the two germline ends. The CDR3 extends over 15 amino acids. Germline CDR1 is MNHEY and CDR2 is SVGEGT. In nucleotides, the CDR3 is TGTGCCAGCCTTACTCGACACTTTTCCTACAATGAGCAGTTCTTC. Its translation: CASLTRHFSYNEQFF.

This clonotype was counted many times. The chain recombines TRBV7-9 with TRBJ1-2; no definite D call. From germline, CDR1 is SEHNR and CDR2 FQNEAQ (reference sequence). The CDR3 runs 13 residues. V lost 5 bases, J lost 7 bases, and 14 bases lay in between. The DNA of the CDR3 is TGTGCCAGCAGCCCTGTAGAATCGGGTGGCTACACCTTC. Translation gives CASSPVESGGYTF.

This clonotype was observed at least ten times. The chain is built from TRBV20-1 and TRBJ1-5; D unclear. The CDR3 contains 15 residues. Trimming shortened V by 3 bases and J by 1 base, and 13 bases separated the two germline ends. Per the germline V gene, CDR1 is DFQATT and CDR2 is SNEGSKA (reference sequence). CDR3 sequence reads: CSASPQTGSNQPQHF. The DNA for the CDR3 is TGCAGTGCTAGTCCCCAGACGGGGAGCAATCAGCCCCAGCATTTT.

This clonotype was recorded many times. The chain joins TRBV7-2 to TRBJ2-5, with 7 nucleotides matching TRBD2. Per germline, CDR1 SGHTA and CDR2 FQGNSA. This CDR3 comprises 15 residues. V dropped 5 bases and J dropped 5; count of bases not matched to a gene: 11. The CDR3 DNA reads as TGTGCCAGCAGCCTAAGACCCAACGGGGGGGAGACCCAGTACTTC. Amino acid sequence: CASSLRPNGGETQYF.

This clonotype has just a few counts. The chain carries TRBV7-2 and TRBJ1-3; the D is unclear. The germline CDR1 and CDR2 sequences are SGHTA and FQGNSA. V shed 1 base and J shed 0 bases, with 10 bases lying between them. The CDR3 runs to 16 residues. The CDR3 sequence is CASSLGRTISGNTIYF. The CDR3 DNA reads TGTGCCAGCAGCTTAGGTCGGACCATCTCTGGAAACACCATATATTTT. Together with reference TRBV7-2 and TRBJ1-3, the CDR3 gives the full variable domain: GAGVSQSPSNKVTEKGKDVELRCDPISGHTALYWYRQSLGQGLEFLIYFQGNSAPDKSGLPSDRFSAERTGGSVSTLTIQRTQQEDSAVYLCASSLGRTISGNTIYFGEGSWLTVV.

The sample holds many counts of this clonotype. The rearrangement uses TRBV5-1 and TRBJ2-3; 8 bases agree with TRBD1. Germline V lookup: CDR1 SGHRS, CDR2 YFSETQ. The CDR3 covers 15 residues. V trimming: 0 bases; J trimming: 4 bases; junction bases outside the gene matches: 4. The CDR3 here is CASSLADRVADTQYF. DNA of the CDR3: TGCGCCAGCAGCTTGGCGGACAGGGTAGCAGATACGCAGTATTTT.

This clonotype occurred many times. This chain connects TRBV19 to TRBJ1-2; D gene ambiguous. There are 14 residues in the CDR3. CDR1 and CDR2 (germline): LNHDA, SQIVND (reference sequence). V was cut by 0 bases and J by 6 bases, with 11 bases left in between. The CDR3 DNA reads as TGTGCCAGTAGTATAGAGACGACGGGAGATGGCTACACCTTC. Translating it yields CASSIETTGDGYTF.

The table lists this clonotype with many counts. This chain joins TRBV3-1 and TRBJ1-6; D is unresolved. V was clipped by 1 base and J by 6 bases, with 13 bases between them. The CDR3 consists of 16 residues. From germline, CDR1 is LGHDT and CDR2 YNNKEL (reference sequence). CDR3 region: CASSQGPSTSNSPLHF. The DNA of the CDR3 is TGTGCCAGCAGCCAAGGGCCCTCAACGTCTAATTCACCCCTCCACTTT.

This clonotype has ten or more counts. This chain joins TRBV29-1 and TRBJ2-7; the match to TRBD2 covers 8 bases. The CDR3 extends over 12 amino acids. The germline gives CDR1 SQVTM, CDR2 ANQGSEA. V was pared by 3 bases and J by 2 bases, with 0 bases of the junction left unmatched. The CDR3 DNA is TGCAGCGTTGAGGGACTAGCCTACGAGCAGTACTTC. This sequence encodes CSVEGLAYEQYF.

This clonotype was seen many times. The chain uses TRBV2 and TRBJ1-2; unclear D gene. The CDR3 is made up of 12 amino acids. Germline CDR1 and CDR2: SNHLY and FYNNEI. V was trimmed by 4 bases and J by 2 bases, leaving 5 bases between them. The CDR3 DNA reads as TGTGCCAGCAGTGGACCAAACTATGGCTACACCTTC. Translating it yields CASSGPNYGYTF.

This chain links TRBV30 with TRBJ1-5, with 9 bases aligning to TRBD1. The CDR3 is 19 amino acids. Per the germline V gene, CDR1 is GTSNPN and CDR2 is SVGIG (reference sequence). With V trimmed by 0 bases and J by 10 bases, 22 bases remained unmatched. The CDR3 coding sequence is TGTGCCTGGAGTGTACGCGGAGGGGGAATTACAGGGGGCGAACGCCCCCAGCATTTT. It yields the protein CAWSVRGGGITGGERPQHF.

In its sample, this clonotype was seen many times. At one of its ends the junction is not consistent with the germline gene, which may arise from a read error. The chain employs TRBV7-7 and TRBJ2-7; D may be TRBD1 or TRBD2 (5 bases each). CDR1 is SSHAT and CDR2 is FNYEAQ in the germline V gene (reference sequence). The CDR3 has 15 amino acids. The CDR3 coding sequence is TGTGCTAGCAGCGCAGGGACCGCCGCCTCCTACGAGCAGTACTTC. The encoded protein is CASSAGTAASYEQYF.

There are a few counts of this clonotype. V gene TRBV2 combines with J gene TRBJ2-1; 13 nucleotides agree with TRBD2. The CDR3 contains 15 residues. In germline, CDR1 is SNHLY, CDR2 FYNNEI. Unmatched junction bases numbered 5, after V lost 4 bases and J lost 8 bases. The DNA of the CDR3 is TGTGCCAGCAGTGCTGGACTAGCGGGAGTATATGAGCAGTTCTTC. It codes for CASSAGLAGVYEQFF.